Described below is a single T cell receptor (beta chain) sequence and its context. The CDR3 has 14 amino acids. The germline V gene has CDR1 SGHTA and CDR2 FQGTGA. V lost 5 bases to trimming and J lost 6 bases; unmatched junction nucleotides: 7. The data stem from a study of blood T cell repertoires in COVID-19. Study context: The analysed material was cDNA or gDNA that came from T cells, B-cell-depleted T cells, or PBMCs.

As handled by the study authors: Amplification of reference gene primers provided the estimated nucleated cell counts. The assay was immunoSEQ multiplex PCR, and TCRdb's table has in-frame clones only and misses some. V, J and clone size are those of that table, while D and trimming were read from the DNA. The sample shows about 110,000 clones, about four fifths of them seen only once. The chain recombines TRBV7-3 with TRBJ2-3, with 8 bases aligning to TRBD1. The sequence was obtained from a human donor in a cohort sampled during active COVID-19. Sequencing was performed on peripheral blood. This CDR3 is CASSPQGAGDTQYF. For the CDR3, the DNA is TGTGCCAGCAGCCCGCAGGGGGCCGGGGATACGCAGTATTTT.